This record covers a single T cell receptor beta chain. The sample holds other DNA sequences that translate to the same CDR3. This specimen comes from a study of control samples from healthy donors and cancer patients. Data came from immunoSEQ multiplex PCR; TCRdb stores just in-frame clones and leaves some out. This sample has 150,000 to 200,000 clones, with about nine tenths found just once. V lost 1 base to trimming and J lost 1 base, with 4 bases between them. The germline CDR1 and CDR2 sequences are LNHDA and SQIVND (reference sequence). The CDR3 spans 13 residues. The specimen was blood. The chain combines TRBV19 with TRBJ1-1; D not certain. The source is a woman aged 25 to 39 in good health. DNA of the CDR3: TGTGCCAGTAGTATAGGACAGAACACTGAAGCTTTCTTT. Protein: CASSIGQNTEAFF. The full variable domain, rest sourced from reference TRBV19 and TRBJ1-1, is DGGITQSPKYLFRKEGQNVTLSCEQNLNHDAMYWYRQDPGQGLRLIYYSQIVNDFQKGDIAEGYSVSREKKESFPLTVTSAQKNPTAFYLCASSIGQNTEAFFGQGTRLTVV.